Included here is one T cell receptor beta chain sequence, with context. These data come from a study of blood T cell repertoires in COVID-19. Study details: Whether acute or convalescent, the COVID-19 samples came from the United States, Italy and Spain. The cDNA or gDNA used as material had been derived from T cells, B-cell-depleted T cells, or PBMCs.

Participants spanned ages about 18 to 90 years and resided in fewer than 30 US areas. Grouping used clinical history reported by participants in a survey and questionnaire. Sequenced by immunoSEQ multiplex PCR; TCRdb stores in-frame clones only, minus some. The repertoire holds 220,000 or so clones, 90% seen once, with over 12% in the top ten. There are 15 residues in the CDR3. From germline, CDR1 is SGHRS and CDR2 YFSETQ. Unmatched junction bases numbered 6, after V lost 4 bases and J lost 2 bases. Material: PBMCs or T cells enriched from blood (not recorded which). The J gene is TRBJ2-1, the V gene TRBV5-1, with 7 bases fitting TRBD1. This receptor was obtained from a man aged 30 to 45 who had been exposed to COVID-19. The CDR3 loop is CASSRDSPTYNEQFF. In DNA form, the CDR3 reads TGCGCCAGCAGCCGGGACAGTCCTACCTACAATGAGCAGTTCTTC.